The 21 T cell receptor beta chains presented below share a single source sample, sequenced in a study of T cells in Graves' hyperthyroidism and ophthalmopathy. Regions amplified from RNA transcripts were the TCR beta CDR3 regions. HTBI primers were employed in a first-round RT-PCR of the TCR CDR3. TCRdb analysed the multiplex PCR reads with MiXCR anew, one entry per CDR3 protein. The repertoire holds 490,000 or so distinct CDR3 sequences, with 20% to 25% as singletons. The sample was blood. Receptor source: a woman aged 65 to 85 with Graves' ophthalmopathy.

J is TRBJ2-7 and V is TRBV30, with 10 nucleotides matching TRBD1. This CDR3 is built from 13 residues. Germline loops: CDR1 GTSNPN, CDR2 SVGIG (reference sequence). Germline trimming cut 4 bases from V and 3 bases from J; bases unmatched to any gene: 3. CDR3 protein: CAWIRDRGYEQYF. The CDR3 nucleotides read TGTGCCTGGATCCGGGACAGGGGCTACGAGCAGTACTTC.

The CDR3 coding sequence is TGTGCCAGCAGCCAAGATTTAGGTCCGGCGGAGACCCAGTACTTC. This sequence encodes CASSQDLGPAETQYF. This rearrangement joins TRBV4-2 to TRBJ2-5; D is uncertain. This CDR3 has 15 amino acids. Trimming pared 0 bases from V and 5 bases from J, leaving 13 bases between. Germline V gene lookup returns CDR1 LGHNA and CDR2 YNFKEQ.

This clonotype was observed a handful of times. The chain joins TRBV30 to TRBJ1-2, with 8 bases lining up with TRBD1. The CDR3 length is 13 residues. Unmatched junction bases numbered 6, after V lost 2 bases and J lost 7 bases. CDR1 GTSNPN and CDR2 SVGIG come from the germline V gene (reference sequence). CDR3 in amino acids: CAWSPRTGIGYTF. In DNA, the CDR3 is TGTGCCTGGAGTCCCCGGACAGGGATTGGCTACACCTTC.

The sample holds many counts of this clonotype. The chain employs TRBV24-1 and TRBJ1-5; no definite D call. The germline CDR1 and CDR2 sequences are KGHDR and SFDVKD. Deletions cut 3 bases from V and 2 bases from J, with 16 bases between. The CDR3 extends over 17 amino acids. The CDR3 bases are TGTGCCACCAGTGATAGCAGAAGGACTGGAGGCAATCAGCCCCAGCATTTT. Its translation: CATSDSRRTGGNQPQHF.

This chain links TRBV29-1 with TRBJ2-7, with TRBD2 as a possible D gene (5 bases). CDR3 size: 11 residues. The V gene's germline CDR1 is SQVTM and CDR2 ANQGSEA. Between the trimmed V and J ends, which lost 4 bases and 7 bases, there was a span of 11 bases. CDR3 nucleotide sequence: TGCAGCGTTGGAGGGCAAGCGGAGCAGTACTTC. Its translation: CSVGGQAEQYF.

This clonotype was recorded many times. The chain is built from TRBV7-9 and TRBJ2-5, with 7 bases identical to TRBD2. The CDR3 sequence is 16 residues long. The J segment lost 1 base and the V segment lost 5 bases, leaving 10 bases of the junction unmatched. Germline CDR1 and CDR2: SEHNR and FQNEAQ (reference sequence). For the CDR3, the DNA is TGTGCCAGCAGCAGAGGTGCGGCTAGCGGCCAAGAGACCCAGTACTTC. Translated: CASSRGAASGQETQYF.

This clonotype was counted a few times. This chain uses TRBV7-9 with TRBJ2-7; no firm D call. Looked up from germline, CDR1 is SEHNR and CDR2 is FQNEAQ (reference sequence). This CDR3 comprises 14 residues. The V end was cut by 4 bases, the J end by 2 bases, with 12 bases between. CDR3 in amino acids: CASSSSLGAYEQYF. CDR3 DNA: TGTGCCAGCAGCTCATCTCTTGGAGCCTACGAGCAGTACTTC.

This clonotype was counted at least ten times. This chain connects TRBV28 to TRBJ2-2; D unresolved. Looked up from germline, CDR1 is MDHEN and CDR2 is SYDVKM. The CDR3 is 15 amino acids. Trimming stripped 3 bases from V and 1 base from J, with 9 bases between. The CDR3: CASSLVIRNTGELFF. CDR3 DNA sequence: TGTGCCAGCAGTTTGGTTATAAGGAACACCGGGGAGCTGTTTTTT.

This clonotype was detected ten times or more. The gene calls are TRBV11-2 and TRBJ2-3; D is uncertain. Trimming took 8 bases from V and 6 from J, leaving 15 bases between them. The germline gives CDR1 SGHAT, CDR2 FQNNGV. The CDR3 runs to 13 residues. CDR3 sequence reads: CASYGLGSDTQYF. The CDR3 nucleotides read TGTGCCAGCTATGGCCTTGGTAGCGATACGCAGTATTTT.

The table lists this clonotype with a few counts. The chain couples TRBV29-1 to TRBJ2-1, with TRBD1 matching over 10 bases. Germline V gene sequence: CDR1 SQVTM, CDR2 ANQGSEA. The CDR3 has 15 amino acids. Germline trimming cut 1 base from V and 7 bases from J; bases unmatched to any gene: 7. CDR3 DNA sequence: TGCAGCGTTGAAGGGTCCCGGGACAGGGGAAATGAGCAGTTCTTC. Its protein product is CSVEGSRDRGNEQFF.

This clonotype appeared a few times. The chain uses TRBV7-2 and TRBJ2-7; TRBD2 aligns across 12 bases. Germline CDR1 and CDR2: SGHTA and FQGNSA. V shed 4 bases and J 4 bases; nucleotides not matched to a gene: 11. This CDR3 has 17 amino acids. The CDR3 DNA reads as TGTGCCAGCAGCTGGCCTCCTAGCGGGAGGGCCCTATACGAGCAGTACTTC. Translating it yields CASSWPPSGRALYEQYF.

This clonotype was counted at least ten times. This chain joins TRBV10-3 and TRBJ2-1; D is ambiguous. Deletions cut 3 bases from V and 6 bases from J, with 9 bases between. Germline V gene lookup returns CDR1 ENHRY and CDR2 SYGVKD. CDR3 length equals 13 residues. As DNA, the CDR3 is TGTGCCATCAGTGATAACCGCCTCAATGAGCAGTTCTTC. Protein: CAISDNRLNEQFF.

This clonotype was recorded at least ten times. DNA of the CDR3: TGTGCCAGCAGCTTAGGTTGGAGGGGTCACGAGCAGTACTTC. Translation: CASSLGWRGHEQYF. The chain has TRBV7-2 and TRBJ2-7, with a tentative D call TRBD2 (6 bases). Trimming shortened V by 1 base and J by 5 bases, and 12 bases separated the two germline ends. The CDR3 is made up of 14 amino acids. CDR1 SGHTA and CDR2 FQGNSA come from the germline V gene.

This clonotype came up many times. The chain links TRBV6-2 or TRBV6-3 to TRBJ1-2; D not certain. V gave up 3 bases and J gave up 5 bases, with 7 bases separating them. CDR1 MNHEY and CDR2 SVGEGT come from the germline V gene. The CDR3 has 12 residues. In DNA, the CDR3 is TGTGCCAGCAGTTATGGTCGGTATGGCTACACCTTC. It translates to CASSYGRYGYTF.

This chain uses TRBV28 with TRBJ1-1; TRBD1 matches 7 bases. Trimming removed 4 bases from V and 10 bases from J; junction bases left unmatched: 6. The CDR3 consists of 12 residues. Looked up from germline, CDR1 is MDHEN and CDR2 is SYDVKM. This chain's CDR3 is CASSSRTGGAFF. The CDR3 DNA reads TGTGCCAGCAGTTCGAGGACAGGAGGAGCTTTCTTT.

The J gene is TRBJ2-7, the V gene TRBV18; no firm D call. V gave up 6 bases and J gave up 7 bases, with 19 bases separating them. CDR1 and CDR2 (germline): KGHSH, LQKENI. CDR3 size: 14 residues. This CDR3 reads CASSPTKGLKEQYF. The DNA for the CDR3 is TGTGCCAGCTCCCCCACCAAGGGCTTAAAGGAGCAGTACTTC.

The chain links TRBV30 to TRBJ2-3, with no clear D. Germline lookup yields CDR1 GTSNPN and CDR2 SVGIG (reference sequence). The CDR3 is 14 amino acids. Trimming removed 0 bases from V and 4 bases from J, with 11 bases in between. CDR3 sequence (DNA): TGTGCCTGGAGTGTACGCCGGCTAGCAGATACGCAGTATTTT. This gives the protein CAWSVRRLADTQYF.

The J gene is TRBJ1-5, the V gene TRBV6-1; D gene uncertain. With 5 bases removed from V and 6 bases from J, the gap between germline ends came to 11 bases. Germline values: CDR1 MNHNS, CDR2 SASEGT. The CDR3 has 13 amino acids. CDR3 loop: CASSPASVQPQHF. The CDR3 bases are TGTGCCAGCAGTCCGGCTTCGGTTCAGCCCCAGCATTTT.

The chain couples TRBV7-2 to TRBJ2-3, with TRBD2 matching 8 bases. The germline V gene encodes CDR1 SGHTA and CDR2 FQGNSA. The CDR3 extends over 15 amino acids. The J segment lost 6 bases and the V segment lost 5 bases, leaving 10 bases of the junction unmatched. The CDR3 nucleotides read TGTGCCAGCAGCCGACGGGGGGGCCGGGGGGATACGCAGTATTTT. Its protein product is CASSRRGGRGDTQYF. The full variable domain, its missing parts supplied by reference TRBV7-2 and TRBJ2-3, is GAGVSQSPSNKVTEKGKDVELRCDPISGHTALYWYRQSLGQGLEFLIYFQGNSAPDKSGLPSDRFSAERTGGSVSTLTIQRTQQEDSAVYLCASSRRGGRGDTQYFGPGTRLTVL.

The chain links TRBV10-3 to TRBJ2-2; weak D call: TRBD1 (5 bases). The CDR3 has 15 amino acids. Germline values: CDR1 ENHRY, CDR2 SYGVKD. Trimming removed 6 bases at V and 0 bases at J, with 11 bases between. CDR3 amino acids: CAISEQAANTGELFF. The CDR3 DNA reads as TGTGCCATCAGCGAACAGGCAGCGAACACCGGGGAGCTGTTTTTT.

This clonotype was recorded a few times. CDR3 loop: CSAPVAGHYNEQFF. The CDR3 DNA is TGCAGTGCACCGGTAGCGGGACACTACAATGAGCAGTTCTTC. This chain connects TRBV20-1 to TRBJ2-1; 8 positions match TRBD2. This CDR3 comprises 14 residues. Per the germline V gene, CDR1 is DFQATT and CDR2 is SNEGSKA (reference sequence). The V segment lost 6 bases and the J segment 3 bases; nucleotides outside the gene matches: 7.